The clone carrying this T cell receptor beta chain appeared once. Per the germline V gene, CDR1 is MGHRA and CDR2 is YSYEKL. This CDR3 region has 13 residues. Deletions cut 3 bases from V and 9 bases from J, with 12 bases between. Clones were sequenced by immunoSEQ multiplex PCR, and TCRdb holds only the in-frame ones, with some missing. The repertoire holds about a million clones, with 60% to 80% as singletons. This sample stems from a study of shared clonotypes between healthy human individuals. This chain connects TRBV4-1 to TRBJ2-1; D gene unclear. This receptor was taken from a man aged 18 to 30 in good health. Input material: memory CD4+ T cells sorted from blood. Subset indicated: CD45RA-negative fraction. Written as DNA, the CDR3 is TGCGCCAGCAGCCACGATTATGTAATTGAGCAGTTCTTC. Amino acid sequence: CASSHDYVIEQFF.